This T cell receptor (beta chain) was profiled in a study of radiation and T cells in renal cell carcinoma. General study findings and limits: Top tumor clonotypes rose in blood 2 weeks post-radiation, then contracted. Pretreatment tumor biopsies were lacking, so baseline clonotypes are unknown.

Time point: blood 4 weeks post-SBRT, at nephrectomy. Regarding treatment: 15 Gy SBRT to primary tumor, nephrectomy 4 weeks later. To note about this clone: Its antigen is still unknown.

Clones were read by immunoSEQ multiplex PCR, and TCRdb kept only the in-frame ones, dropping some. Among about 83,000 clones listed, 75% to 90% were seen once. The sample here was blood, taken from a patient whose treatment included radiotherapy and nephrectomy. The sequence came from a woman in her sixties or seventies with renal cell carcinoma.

The CDR3: CASSEFRAGYTF. In DNA form, the CDR3 reads TGTGCCAGCAGTGAGTTCCGGGCCGGCTACACCTTC. The chain is built from TRBV6-1 and TRBJ1-2; no definite D call. CDR1 and CDR2 from the germline V gene are MNHNS and SASEGT. The CDR3 consists of 12 residues. V was pared by 3 bases and J by 8 bases, with 10 bases between.